This TCR beta chain was captured by sequencing in a study of cytomegalovirus exposure and HLA in healthy donors. The study's findings and limits: Diagnosis of cytomegalovirus status made by the classifier reportedly showed high specificity and sensitivity. In vitro experiments confirmed that three CMV-associated chains were specific for CMV antigens. Researchers catalogued approximately 160 TCR beta chains as cytomegalovirus-associated. Some public TCRs appeared in many individuals, while most sequences were rare.

In germline, CDR1 is MGHDK, CDR2 SYGVNS. V gave up 8 bases and J gave up 4 bases; unmatched junction bases: 10. This CDR3 region has 16 residues. TCRdb's table, derived via immunoSEQ multiplex PCR, lists solely in-frame clones and lacks some. This table holds some 99,000 clones, about 90% found once. With regard to this clone: Antigen specificity is unknown.

The source is a woman aged 18-29 years in good health and CMV-seronegative. The sample comprised PBMCs. This sequence joins TRBV25-1 and TRBJ2-1, with TRBD2 identical over 11 bases. The CDR3 DNA is TGTGCCAGCTCCGGGGGGACTAGCGGACCTTACAATGAGCAGTTCTTC. Translated, it gives CASSGGTSGPYNEQFF.